This record looks at one T cell receptor (beta chain) sequence and its context. This table comes from immunoSEQ multiplex PCR, and its TCRdb copy is limited to in-frame clones, with some not included. The sample records over 650,000 clones, around 87% being singletons. Trimming at V came to 6 bases and at J to 3 bases, leaving 8 bases not matched to a gene. There are 15 residues in the CDR3. Germline V gives CDR1 MNHEY, CDR2 SMNVEV (reference sequence). These data originate in a study of shared T cell receptors in the human thymus. These same data were also listed under a study on human thymus T cells.

This receptor was obtained from a boy under two years old with a congenital heart defect. V and J are TRBV27 and TRBJ2-3; 8 positions match TRBD1. The sample taken for sequencing was thymocytes. The CDR3 protein is CASSLQGARTDTQYF. The CDR3 region has the DNA TGTGCCAGCAGCCTGCAGGGGGCTAGGACAGATACGCAGTATTTT.